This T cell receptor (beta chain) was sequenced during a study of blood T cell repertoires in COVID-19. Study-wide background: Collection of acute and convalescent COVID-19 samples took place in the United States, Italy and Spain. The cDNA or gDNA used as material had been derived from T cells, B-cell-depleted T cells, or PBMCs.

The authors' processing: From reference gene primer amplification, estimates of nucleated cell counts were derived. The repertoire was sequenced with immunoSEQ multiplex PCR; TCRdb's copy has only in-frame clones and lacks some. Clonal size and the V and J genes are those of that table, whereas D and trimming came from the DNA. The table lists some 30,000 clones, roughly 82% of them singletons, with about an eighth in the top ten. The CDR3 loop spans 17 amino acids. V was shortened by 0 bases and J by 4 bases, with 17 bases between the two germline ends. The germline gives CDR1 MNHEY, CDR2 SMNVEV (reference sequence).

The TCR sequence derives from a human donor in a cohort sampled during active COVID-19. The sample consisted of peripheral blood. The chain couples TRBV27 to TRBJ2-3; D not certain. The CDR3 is CASSLSFRRFFPDTQYF. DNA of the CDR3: TGTGCCAGCAGTTTATCGTTCCGGCGGTTCTTCCCAGATACGCAGTATTTT.